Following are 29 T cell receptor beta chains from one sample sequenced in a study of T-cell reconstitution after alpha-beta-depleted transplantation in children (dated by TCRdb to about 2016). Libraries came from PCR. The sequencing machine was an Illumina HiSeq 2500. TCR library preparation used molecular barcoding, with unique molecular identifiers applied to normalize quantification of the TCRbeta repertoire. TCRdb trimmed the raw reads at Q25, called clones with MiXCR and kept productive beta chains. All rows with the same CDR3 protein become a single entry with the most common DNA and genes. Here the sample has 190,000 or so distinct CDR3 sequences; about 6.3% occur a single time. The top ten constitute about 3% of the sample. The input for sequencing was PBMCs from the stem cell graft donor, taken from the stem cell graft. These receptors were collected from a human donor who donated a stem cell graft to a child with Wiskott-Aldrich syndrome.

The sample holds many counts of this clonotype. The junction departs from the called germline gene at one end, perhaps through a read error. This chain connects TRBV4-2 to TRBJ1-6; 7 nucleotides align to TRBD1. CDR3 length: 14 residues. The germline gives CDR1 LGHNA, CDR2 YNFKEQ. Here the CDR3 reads CASSRGTENSPLHF. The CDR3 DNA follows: TGTGCCAGCAGCCGTGGGACAGAGAATTCACCCCTTCACTTT.

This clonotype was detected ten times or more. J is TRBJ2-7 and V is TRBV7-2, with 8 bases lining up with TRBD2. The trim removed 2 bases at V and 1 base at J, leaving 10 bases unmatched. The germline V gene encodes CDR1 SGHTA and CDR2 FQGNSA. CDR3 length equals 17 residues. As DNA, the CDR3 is TGTGCCAGCAGCTTAAGGGTAGCGGGGTCACCTTCCTACGAGCAGTACTTC. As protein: CASSLRVAGSPSYEQYF. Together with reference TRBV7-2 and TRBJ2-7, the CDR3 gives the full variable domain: GAGVSQSPSNKVTEKGKDVELRCDPISGHTALYWYRQSLGQGLEFLIYFQGNSAPDKSGLPSDRFSAERTGGSVSTLTIQRTQQEDSAVYLCASSLRVAGSPSYEQYFGPGTRLTVT.

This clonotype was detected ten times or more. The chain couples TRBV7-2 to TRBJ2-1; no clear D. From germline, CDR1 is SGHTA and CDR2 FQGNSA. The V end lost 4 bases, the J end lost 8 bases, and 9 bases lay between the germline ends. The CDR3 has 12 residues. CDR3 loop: CASSSSRYEQFF. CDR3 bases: TGTGCCAGCAGCTCATCCAGATATGAGCAGTTCTTC.

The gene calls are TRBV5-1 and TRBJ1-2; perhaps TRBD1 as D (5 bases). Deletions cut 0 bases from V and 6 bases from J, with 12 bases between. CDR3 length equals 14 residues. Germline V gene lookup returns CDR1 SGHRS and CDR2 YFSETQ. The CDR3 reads CASSLGGLSDGYTF. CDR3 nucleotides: TGCGCCAGCAGCTTGGGGGGACTCAGCGATGGCTACACCTTC.

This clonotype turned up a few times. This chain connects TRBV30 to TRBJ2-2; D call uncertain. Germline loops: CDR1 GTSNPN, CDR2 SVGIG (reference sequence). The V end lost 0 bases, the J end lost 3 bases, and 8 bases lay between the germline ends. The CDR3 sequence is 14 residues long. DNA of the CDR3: TGTGCCTGGAGTGTAGGTTCACACACCGGGGAGCTGTTTTTT. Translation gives CAWSVGSHTGELFF.

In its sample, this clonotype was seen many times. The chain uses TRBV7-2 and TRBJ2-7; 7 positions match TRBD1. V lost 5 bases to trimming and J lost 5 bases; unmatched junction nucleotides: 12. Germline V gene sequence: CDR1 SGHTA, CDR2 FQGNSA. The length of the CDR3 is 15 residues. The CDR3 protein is CASSLILGQVDEQYF. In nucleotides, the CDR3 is TGTGCCAGCAGCCTAATACTAGGACAGGTCGACGAGCAGTACTTC. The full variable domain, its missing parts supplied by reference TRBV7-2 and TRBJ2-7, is GAGVSQSPSNKVTEKGKDVELRCDPISGHTALYWYRQSLGQGLEFLIYFQGNSAPDKSGLPSDRFSAERTGGSVSTLTIQRTQQEDSAVYLCASSLILGQVDEQYFGPGTRLTVT.

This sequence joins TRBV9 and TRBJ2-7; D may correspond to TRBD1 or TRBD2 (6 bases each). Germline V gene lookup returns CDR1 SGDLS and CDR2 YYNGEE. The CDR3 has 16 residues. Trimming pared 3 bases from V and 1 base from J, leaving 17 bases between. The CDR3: CASSAGWGAVSYEQYF. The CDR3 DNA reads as TGTGCCAGCAGCGCGGGGTGGGGGGCAGTATCCTACGAGCAGTACTTC.

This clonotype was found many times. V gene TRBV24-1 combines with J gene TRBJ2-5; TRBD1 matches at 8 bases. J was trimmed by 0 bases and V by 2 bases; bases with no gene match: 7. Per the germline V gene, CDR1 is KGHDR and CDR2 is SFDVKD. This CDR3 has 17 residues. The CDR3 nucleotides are TGTGCCACCAGTGATTCCGACGGGACAGGAGACCAAGAGACCCAGTACTTC. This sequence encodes CATSDSDGTGDQETQYF.

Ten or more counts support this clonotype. In nucleotides, the CDR3 is TGCGCCAGCAGCGATACCGGGACAGGGTCCTACGAGCAGTACTTC. It encodes CASSDTGTGSYEQYF. The chain couples TRBV5-1 to TRBJ2-7, with 9 nucleotides matching TRBD1. This CDR3 has 15 amino acids. The germline V gene encodes CDR1 SGHRS and CDR2 YFSETQ. Trimming cost V 4 bases and J 1 base; bases outside gene matches: 6.

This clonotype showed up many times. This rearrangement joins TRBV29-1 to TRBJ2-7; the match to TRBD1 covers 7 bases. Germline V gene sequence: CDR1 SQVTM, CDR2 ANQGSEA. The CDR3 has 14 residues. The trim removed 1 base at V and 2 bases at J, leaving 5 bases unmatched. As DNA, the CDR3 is TGCAGCGTTGAAGGACAGGGATTAGCCTACGAGCAGTACTTC. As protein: CSVEGQGLAYEQYF.

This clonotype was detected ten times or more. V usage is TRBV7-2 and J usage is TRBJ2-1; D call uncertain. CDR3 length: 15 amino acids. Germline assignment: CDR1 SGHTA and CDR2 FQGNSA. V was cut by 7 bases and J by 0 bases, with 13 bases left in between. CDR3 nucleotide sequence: TGTGCCAGCACCCTGTCGGTTAGCTCCTACAATGAGCAGTTCTTC. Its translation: CASTLSVSSYNEQFF.

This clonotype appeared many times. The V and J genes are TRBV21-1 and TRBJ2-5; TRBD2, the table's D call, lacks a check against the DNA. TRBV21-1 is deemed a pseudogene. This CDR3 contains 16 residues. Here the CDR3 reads CASSKLAGGPIETQYF. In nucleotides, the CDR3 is TGTGCCAGCAGCAAATTAGCGGGAGGGCCAATAGAGACCCAGTACTTC.

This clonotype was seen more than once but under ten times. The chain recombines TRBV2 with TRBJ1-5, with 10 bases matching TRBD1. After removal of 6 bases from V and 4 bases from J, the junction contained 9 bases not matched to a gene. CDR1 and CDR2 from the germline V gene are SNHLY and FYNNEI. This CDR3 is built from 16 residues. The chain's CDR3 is CASRPDGTGVNQPQHF. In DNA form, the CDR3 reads TGTGCCAGCAGGCCGGATGGGACAGGGGTAAATCAGCCCCAGCATTTT.

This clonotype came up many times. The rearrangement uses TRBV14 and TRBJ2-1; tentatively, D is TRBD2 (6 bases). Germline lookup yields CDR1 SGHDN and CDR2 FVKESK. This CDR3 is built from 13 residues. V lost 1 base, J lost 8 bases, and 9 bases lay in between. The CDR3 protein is CASSQVLADEQFF. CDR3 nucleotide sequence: TGTGCCAGCAGCCAAGTACTAGCCGATGAGCAGTTCTTC.

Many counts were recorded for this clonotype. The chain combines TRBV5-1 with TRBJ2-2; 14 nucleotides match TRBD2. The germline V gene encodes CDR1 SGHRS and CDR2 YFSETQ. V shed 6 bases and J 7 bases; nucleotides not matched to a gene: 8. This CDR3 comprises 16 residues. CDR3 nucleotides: TGCGCCAGCACCACCGGGACTAGCGGGAGTTTCGGGGAGCTGTTTTTT. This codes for CASTTGTSGSFGELFF.

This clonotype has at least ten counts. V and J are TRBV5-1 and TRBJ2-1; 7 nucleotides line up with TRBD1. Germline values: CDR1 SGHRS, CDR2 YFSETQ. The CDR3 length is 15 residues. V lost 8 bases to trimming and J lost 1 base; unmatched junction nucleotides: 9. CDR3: CASSTGTASYNEQFF. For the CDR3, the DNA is TGCGCCAGTAGTACCGGGACAGCGTCCTACAATGAGCAGTTCTTC.

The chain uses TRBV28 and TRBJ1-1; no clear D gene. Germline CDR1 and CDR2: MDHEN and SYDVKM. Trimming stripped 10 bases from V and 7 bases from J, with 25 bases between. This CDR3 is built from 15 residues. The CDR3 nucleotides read TGTGCCACCTGGTCCCAAGACATGCTCCGACTTGAAGCTTTCTTT. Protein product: CATWSQDMLRLEAFF. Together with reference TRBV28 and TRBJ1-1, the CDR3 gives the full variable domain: DVKVTQSSRYLVKRTGEKVFLECVQDMDHENMFWYRQDPGLGLRLIYFSYDVKMKEKGDIPEGYSVSREKKERFSLILESASTNQTSMYLCATWSQDMLRLEAFFGQGTRLTVV.

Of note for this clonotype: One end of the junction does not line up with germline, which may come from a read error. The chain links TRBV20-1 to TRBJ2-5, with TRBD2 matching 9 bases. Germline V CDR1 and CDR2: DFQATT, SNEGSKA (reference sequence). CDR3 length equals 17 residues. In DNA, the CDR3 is TGCTGTGCTAGAGATTTGTTTGGGCGGGAGGGATCGGAGACCCAGTACTTC. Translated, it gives CCARDLFGREGSETQYF.

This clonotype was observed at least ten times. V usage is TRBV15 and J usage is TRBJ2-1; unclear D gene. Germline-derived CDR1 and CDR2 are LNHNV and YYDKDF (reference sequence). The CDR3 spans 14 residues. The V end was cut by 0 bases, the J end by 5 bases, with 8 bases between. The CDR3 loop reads CATSRDLTDNEQFF. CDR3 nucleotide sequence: TGTGCCACCAGCAGAGATCTGACTGACAATGAGCAGTTCTTC.

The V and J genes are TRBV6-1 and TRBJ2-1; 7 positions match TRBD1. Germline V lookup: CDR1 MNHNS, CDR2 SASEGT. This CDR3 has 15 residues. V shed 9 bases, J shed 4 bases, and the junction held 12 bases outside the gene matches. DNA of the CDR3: TGTGCCAGTATCAGGGACAGATCGACTTACAATGAGCAGTTCTTC. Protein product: CASIRDRSTYNEQFF.

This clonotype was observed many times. In DNA form, the CDR3 reads TGTGCCAGCAGTCCGCTAGGAGGACACCGCACAGATACGCAGTATTTT. This translates into CASSPLGGHRTDTQYF. V is TRBV6-5 and J is TRBJ2-3, with D perhaps being TRBD1 or TRBD2 (5 bases each). The length of the CDR3 is 16 residues. Trimming took 5 bases from V and 1 from J, leaving 16 bases between them. Looked up from germline, CDR1 is MNHEY and CDR2 is SVGAGI.

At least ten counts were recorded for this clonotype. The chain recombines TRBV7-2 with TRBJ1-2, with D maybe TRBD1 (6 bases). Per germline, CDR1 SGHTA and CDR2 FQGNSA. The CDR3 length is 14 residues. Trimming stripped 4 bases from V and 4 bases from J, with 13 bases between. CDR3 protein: CASSSRGQSYGYTF. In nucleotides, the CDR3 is TGTGCCAGCAGCTCCCGAGGACAGAGCTATGGCTACACCTTC.

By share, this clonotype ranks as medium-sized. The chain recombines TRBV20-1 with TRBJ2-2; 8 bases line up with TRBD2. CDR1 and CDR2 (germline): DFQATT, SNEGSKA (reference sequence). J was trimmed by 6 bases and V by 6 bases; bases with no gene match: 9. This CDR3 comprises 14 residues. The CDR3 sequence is CSARTGGDPGELFF. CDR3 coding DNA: TGCAGTGCCCGAACGGGGGGGGATCCCGGGGAGCTGTTTTTT.

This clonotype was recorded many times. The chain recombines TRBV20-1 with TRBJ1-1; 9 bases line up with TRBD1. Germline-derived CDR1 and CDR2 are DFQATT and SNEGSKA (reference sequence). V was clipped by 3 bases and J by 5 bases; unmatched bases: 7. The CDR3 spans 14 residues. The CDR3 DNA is TGCAGTGCTAGCCCGAGGACAGGGGAAACTGAAGCTTTCTTT. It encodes CSASPRTGETEAFF.

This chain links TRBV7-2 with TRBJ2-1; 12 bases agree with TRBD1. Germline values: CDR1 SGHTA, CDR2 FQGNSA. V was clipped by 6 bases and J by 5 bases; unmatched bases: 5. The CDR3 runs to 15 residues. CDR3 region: CASRTRDRGHNEQFF. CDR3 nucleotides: TGTGCCAGCAGGACAAGGGACAGGGGGCACAATGAGCAGTTCTTC. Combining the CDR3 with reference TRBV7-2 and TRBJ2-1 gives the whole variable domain GAGVSQSPSNKVTEKGKDVELRCDPISGHTALYWYRQSLGQGLEFLIYFQGNSAPDKSGLPSDRFSAERTGGSVSTLTIQRTQQEDSAVYLCASRTRDRGHNEQFFGPGTRLTVL.

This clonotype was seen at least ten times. CDR3 nucleotide sequence: TGCGCCAGCAGCTTGGCGGCGGGAGGAGTAGATACCGGGGAGCTGTTTTTT. This sequence encodes CASSLAAGGVDTGELFF. The chain links TRBV5-1 to TRBJ2-2, with TRBD2 identical over 8 bases. J was trimmed by 5 bases and V by 0 bases; bases with no gene match: 9. This CDR3 is built from 17 residues. Looked up from germline, CDR1 is SGHRS and CDR2 is YFSETQ.

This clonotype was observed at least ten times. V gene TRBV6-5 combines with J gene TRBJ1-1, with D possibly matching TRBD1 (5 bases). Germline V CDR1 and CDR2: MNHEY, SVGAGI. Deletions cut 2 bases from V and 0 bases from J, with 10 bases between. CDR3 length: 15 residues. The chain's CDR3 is CASSYGQPMNTEAFF. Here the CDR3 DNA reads TGTGCCAGCAGTTACGGACAACCCATGAACACTGAAGCTTTCTTT.

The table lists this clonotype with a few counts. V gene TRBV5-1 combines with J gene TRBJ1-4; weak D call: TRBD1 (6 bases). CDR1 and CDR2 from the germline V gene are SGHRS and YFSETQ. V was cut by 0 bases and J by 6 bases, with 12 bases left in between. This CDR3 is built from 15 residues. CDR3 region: CASSLAGTTDEKLFF. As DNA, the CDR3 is TGCGCCAGCAGCTTGGCCGGGACAACCGATGAAAAACTGTTTTTT.

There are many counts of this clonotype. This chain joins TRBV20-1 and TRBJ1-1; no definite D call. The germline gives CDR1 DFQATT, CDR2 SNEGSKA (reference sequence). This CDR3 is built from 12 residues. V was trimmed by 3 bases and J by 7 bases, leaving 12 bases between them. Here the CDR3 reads CSASSQAFEAFF. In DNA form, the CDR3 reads TGCAGTGCTAGTTCCCAGGCATTTGAAGCTTTCTTT.